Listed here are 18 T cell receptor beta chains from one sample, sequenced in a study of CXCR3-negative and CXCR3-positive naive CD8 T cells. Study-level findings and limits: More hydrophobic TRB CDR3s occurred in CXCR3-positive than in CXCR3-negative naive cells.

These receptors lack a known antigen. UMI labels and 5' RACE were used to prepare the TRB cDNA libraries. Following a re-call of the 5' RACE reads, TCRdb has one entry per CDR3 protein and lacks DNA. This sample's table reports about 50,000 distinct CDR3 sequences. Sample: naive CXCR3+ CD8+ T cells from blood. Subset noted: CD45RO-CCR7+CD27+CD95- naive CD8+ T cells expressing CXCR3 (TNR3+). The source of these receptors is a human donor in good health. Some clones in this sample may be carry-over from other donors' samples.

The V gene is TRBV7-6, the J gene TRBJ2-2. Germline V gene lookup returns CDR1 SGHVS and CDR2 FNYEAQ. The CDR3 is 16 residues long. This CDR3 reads CASSLAVDGDTGELFF.

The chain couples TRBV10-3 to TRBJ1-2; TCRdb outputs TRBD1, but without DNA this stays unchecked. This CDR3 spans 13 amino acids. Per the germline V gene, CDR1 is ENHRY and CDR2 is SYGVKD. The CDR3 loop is CATAETGVVGYTF.

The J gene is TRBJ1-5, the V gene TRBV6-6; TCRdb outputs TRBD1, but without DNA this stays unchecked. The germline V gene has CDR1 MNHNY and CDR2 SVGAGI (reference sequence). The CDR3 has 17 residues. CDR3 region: CASSFGAGAYSNQPQHF.

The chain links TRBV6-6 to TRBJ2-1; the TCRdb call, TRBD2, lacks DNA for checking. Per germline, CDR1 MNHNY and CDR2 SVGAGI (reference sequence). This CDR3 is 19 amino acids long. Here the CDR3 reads CASSFLGTSGGAPYNEQFF.

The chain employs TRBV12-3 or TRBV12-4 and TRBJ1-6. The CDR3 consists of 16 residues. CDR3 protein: CASSAVGMSYNSPLHF.

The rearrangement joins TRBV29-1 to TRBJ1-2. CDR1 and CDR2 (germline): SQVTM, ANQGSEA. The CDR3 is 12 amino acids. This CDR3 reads CSVVDGSYGYTF. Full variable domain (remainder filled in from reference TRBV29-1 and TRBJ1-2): SAVISQKPSRDICQRGTSLTIQCQVDSQVTMMFWYRQQPGQSLTLIATANQGSEATYESGFVIDKFPISRPNLTFSTLTVSNMSPEDSSIYLCSVVDGSYGYTFGSGTRLTVV.

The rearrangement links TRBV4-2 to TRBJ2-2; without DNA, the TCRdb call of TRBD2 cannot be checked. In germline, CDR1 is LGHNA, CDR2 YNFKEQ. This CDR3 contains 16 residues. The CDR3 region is CASSPRTSGDTGELFF.

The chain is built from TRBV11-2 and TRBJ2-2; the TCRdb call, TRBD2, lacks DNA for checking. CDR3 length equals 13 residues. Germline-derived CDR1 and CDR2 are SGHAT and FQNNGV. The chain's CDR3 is CATGGANTGELFF.

The CDR3 is CASSRGLLTGELFF. The V call is TRBV27, the J call TRBJ2-2; the TCRdb D gene call, TRBD2, has no DNA to confirm it. The CDR3 is made up of 14 amino acids. The germline V gene encodes CDR1 MNHEY and CDR2 SMNVEV (reference sequence).

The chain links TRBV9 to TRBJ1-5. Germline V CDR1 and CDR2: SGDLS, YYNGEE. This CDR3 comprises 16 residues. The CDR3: CASSVGSERVGQPQHF.

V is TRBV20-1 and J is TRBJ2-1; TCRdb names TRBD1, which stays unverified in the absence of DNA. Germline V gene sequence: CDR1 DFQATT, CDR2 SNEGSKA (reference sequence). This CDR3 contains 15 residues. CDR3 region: CSARDIGTGVNEQFF.

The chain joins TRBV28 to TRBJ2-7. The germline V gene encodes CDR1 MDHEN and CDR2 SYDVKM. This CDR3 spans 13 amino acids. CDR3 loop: CASSSSDSYEQYF.

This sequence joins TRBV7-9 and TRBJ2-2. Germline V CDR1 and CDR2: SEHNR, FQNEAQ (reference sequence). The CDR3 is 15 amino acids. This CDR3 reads CASSSWSDPTGELFF.

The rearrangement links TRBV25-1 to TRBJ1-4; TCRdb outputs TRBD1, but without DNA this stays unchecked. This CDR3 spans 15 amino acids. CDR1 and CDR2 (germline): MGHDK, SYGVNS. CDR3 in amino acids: CASSEGQGLNEKLFF.

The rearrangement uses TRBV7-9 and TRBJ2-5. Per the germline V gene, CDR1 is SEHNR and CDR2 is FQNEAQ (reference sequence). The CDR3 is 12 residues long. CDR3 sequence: CASSFFEETQYF.

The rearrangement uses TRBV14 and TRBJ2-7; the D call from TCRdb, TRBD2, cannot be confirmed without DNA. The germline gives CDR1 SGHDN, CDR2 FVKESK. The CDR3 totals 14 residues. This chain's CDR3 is CASSEGDPVGEQYF.

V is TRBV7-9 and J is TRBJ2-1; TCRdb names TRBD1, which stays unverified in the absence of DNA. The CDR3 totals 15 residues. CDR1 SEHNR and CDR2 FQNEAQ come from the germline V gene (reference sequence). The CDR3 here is CASSLTGERHNEQFF.

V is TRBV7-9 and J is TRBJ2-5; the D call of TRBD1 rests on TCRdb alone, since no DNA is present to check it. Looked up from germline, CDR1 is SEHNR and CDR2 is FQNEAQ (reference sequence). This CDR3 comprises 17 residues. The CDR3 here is CASSFKTGAKYQETQYF.